Given below is one TCR beta chain in context. It has no known antigen specificity. No clone much larger than this one lies a single base away; base qualities are absent. Evidence of autoimmunity was found in all CD3G-deficient patients, and more severe autoimmunity was observed in two of the patients. At testing, patients were between 2 and 39 years old and showed lower naive and higher memory CD4+ and CD8+ T-cell proportions. CD4+ cells were FACS-sorted into CD25-high CD127-low regulatory T cells and CD25-low CD127-high conventional CD4+ T cells. Over five individuals with CD3G deficiency made up the patient group. Patient samples and clinical data came from an international physician network spanning the United States, Europe and Asia. Peripheral blood mononuclear cells were isolated by Ficoll density separation. The CDR3 starts with the cysteine, ends with the phenylalanine, and has 14 residues. The read is trimmed to its CDR3 DNA, 42 bases read in frame from base 1. Sequences SGHRS (CDR1) and YFSETQ (CDR2) are obtained from the germline V gene. Deletion took 0 bases off V and 7 bases off J, with a span of 11 bases between the germline ends.

This entry comes from a study of regulatory T cells (dated by TCRdb to 2016 to 2018). Describing the broader study: T-cell receptor beta repertoires of sorted regulatory, conventional CD4+ and CD8+ T cells were compared between CD3G-deficient patients and healthy controls.

Study-wide conclusions, independent of this receptor: Patient repertoires showed restricted unique TRB V-J pairs and skewed V and J gene usage, most marked in regulatory T cells. Conventional CD4+ T cells from CD3G-deficient patients were enriched for hydrophobic residues at CDR3 positions 6 and 7, suggesting more self-reactive specificities.

In the multiplex PCR, 52 forward TRBV primers and 13 reverse TRBJ primers were used, and assay-based and computational corrections were applied for amplification bias. Within the immunoSEQ assay, multiplex PCR amplified rearranged TRB loci from genomic DNA. TRB amplicons were sequenced using an Illumina HiSeq platform. As for the original processing: Custom algorithms error-filtered the raw sequences and aligned them to reference gene sequences, after which the immunoSEQ online tools were used for analysis. Frequencies of productive and nonproductive TRB rearrangements were evaluated among both unique and total sequences. Hydrophobicity and amino acid composition of residues 6 and 7 within the TRB CDR3 were used to estimate the potential for self-reactivity. Prism software was used to run t tests, Mann-Whitney tests or two-way ANOVA for comparisons between groups. Imported from immuneACCESS, the table was reduced by TCRdb to in-frame sequences with V and J called. These copies leave out some clones; in studies compared against another copy, an unresolved V gene accounts for under half, and the cause of the remainder is not known. For V, J and clone size, that table is used; D and trimming come from the DNA. This sample comprises approximately 31,000 clones, roughly 92% of them detected only once. Of the sample, over 0.85% is held by the ten largest clones.

Sequencing was performed on conventional CD4+ T cells sorted from blood. The TCR was taken from a child aged 2-15 years with CD3G deficiency. The V gene is TRBV5-1 and the J gene is TRBJ2-1; the D gene is perhaps TRBD1 or TRBD2, as each covers 5 bases. The CDR3 corresponds to CASSLDGWGNEQFF. The DNA reads TGCGCCAGCAGCTTGGACGGCTGGGGGAATGAGCAGTTCTTC.